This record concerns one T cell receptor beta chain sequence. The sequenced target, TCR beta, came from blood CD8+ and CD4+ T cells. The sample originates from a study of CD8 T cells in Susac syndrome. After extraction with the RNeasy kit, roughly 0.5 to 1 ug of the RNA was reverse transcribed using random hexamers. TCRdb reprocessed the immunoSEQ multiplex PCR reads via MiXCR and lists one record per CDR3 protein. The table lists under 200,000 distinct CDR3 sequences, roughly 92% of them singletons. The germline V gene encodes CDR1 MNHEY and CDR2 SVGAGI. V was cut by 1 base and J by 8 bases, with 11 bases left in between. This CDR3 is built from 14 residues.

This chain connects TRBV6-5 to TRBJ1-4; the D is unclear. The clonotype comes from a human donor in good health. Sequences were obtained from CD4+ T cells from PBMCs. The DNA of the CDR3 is TGTGCCAGCAGTTACTTAGGTGCAGAAGAAAAACTGTTTTTT. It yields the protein CASSYLGAEEKLFF.